The following is a TCR beta chain sequence with its context. TCRdb reprocessed the RT-PCR reads via MiXCR and lists one record per CDR3 protein. Of about 680,000 distinct CDR3 sequences listed, 14% are singletons. The CDR3 is made up of 13 amino acids. V shed 3 bases and J shed 4 bases, with 9 bases lying between them. Germline-derived CDR1 and CDR2 are LNHDA and SQIVND (reference sequence). The sequence derives from a female donor in good health, serving as a healthy control. The sample consisted of memory CD4+ T cells from blood. The chain uses TRBV19 and TRBJ2-5; D not resolved. In DNA, the CDR3 is TGTGCCAGTAGTATTTTGGAGCGAGAGACCCAGTACTTC. Amino acids: CASSILERETQYF.